The present T cell receptor beta chain was sequenced within a study of identical twins. Overall study findings and caveats: Among beta out-of-frame sequences, excess sharing between twins appeared weaker.

Via MiXCR, TCRdb re-called the 5' RACE reads, giving one row per CDR3 protein. Seen here are around 100,000 distinct CDR3 sequences, just under 6% observed once, and the top ten hold over 9.5%. This clonotype was seen a handful of times. No antigen is known for it. CDR1 and CDR2 (germline): LGHDT, YNNKEL (reference sequence). This CDR3 spans 16 amino acids. Germline trimming cut 1 base from V and 4 bases from J; bases unmatched to any gene: 7. The source material was memory T cells sorted from blood. The sequence was obtained from a woman in her 50s in good health. This chain uses TRBV3-1 with TRBJ2-5; TRBD2 aligns across 9 bases. This CDR3 is CASSQVPGLARETQYF. CDR3 bases: TGTGCCAGCAGCCAAGTCCCTGGACTAGCGCGAGAGACCCAGTACTTC.